The text below deals with one TCR beta chain. Its antigen remains unidentified. Base qualities are not at hand, and no much larger clone is one base apart. This record belongs to a study of shared clonotypes between healthy human individuals (dated by TCRdb to about 2020). Looking at the study overall: Three men and a couple of women, aged 18 to 49 years, made up the cohort. Blood TCR repertoires of about 5 healthy adults were deeply sequenced to estimate repertoire size and the extent of clonotype sharing between individuals. Per donor, leukapheresis produced somewhere between about 0.9 and 10 billion PBMCs. For each donor, three plates each were used for CD4 naive and CD4 memory, two plates were used for CD8 naive, and one plate was used for CD8 memory. Different laboratories and diverse techniques were used to prepare libraries and sequence TCR repertoires, to increase sequencing depth and limit assay-specific biases. The paper's findings and limits, for the study overall: When a handful of donors were compared, the shared fraction of clonotypes was roughly 4.8% for naive CD4, 3.5% for naive CD8, more than 2% for memory CD4, and less than 0.45% for memory CD8. Incomplete sequencing was indicated by rarefaction of sorted-subset datasets, despite the large sequencing depth. Clonotypes shared by all four sorted-subset donors showed higher generation probabilities than non-shared clonotypes. Larger estimated clonotype richness was generally found for naive subsets than for memory subsets. Only blood was sampled, and tissue TCR repertoires likely differ from those in blood. Because the study included a small number of donors, the genetic and exposure-history diversity represented was limited. Pairwise subsampling indicated that sequencing depth was expected to affect the degree of clonotype sharing among donors.

CD8 naive samples consisted of CD45RO-negative cells that were positively selected for CCR7, yielding a CD45RA+CCR7+ population without TemRA cells. The donors were healthy, HIV-negative adults who had no recently reported acute infections or vaccinations. Every donor was a Caucasian adult residing in Nashville, Tennessee, USA. Blood was obtained by leukapheresis, after which PBMCs were separated by Ficoll-Histopaque density gradient centrifugation and cryopreserved in liquid nitrogen vapor phase. Analytical flow cytometry was used to check the purity and quantity of every magnetically sorted T cell population. Genomic DNA was isolated from each sorted fraction and quantified by UV absorbance on a Nanodrop 2000c. The germline V gene specifies MNHEY as CDR1 and SVGAGI as CDR2. The CDR3 starts with the cysteine, ends with the phenylalanine, and has 14 residues. The only DNA kept is the CDR3, 42 bases in frame from the first base. A distance of 10 bases separates the germline ends of V and J, which lose 0 bases and 5 bases respectively.

Using the deep immunoSEQ assay, TCR CDR3 regions were amplified from genomic DNA by multiplex PCR. Extracted genomic DNA from each cell subset was spread evenly across all wells of several immunoSEQ 96-well plates, with each plate serving as a replicate. For sorted subsets, each replicate PCR was loaded with around 220 ng genomic DNA, equivalent to some 27,000 T cell genomes. The purified libraries were quantified using a Qubit 3.0 fluorometer, sized with a Bioanalyzer 2100, and then quantified again using the KAPA Library Quantification kit. Each immunoSEQ 96-well plate was sequenced on its own single-read 150-cycle Illumina NextSeq 550 flow cell. The study's own analysis went as follows. The immunoSEQ output contained only junctional sequences without quality scores, so filtering could not match that applied to full-length reads. To assign V/J genes and CDR3, sequences were annotated using PyIR, a Python wrapper for IgBLAST v1.9, with IMGT germline references. Reads with weak V/J assignments (E-value above 1e-6), missing CDR3, stop codons, out-of-frame junctions, or ambiguous translated residues were removed. A V3J clonotype was defined by an identical inferred V gene, J gene, and CDR3 amino acid sequence. The percentage overlap between two repertoires was calculated by dividing the number of shared unique clonotypes by the size of the smaller repertoire. Richness of each repertoire was evaluated using RTK rarefaction, the Chao1 estimator, and Recon v2.1 estimates of unobserved clonotypes. For all TCRbeta clonotypes obtained by the gDNA method from a few donors, generation probabilities were computed with OLGA. The table was pulled from immuneACCESS by TCRdb, which kept in-frame rearrangements only. Such tables lose some clones; where checked, under half of the loss comes from unresolved V genes, and the rest has no known cause. For V, J and clone size, that table is used; D and trimming come from the DNA. Within this sample are 1.5 million to 2.5 million clones, with about 95% of them counted one time only. More than 0.95% of the sample lies in the top ten.

The receptor chain draws on TRBV6-5 and TRBJ2-5; possibly the D gene is TRBD2, per 5 matching bases. Sequenced sample: naive CD8+ T cells sorted from blood. Per the publication, the cell subset or site label means: CD45RA+CCR7+. The source is a man aged 18 to 30 in good health. The CDR3 here reads CASSYSTTRETQYF. In nucleotides, the sequence is TGTGCCAGCAGTTACTCGACAACTAGGGAGACCCAGTACTTC.